This T cell receptor (beta chain) was profiled in a study of CD8 T cells in Susac syndrome. Reverse transcription of roughly 0.45 to 1 ug RNA used random hexamers. A multiplex approach, immunoSEQ multiplex PCR, amplified TCR beta CDR3 across 54 Vbeta and 13 Jbeta. TCRdb called the immunoSEQ multiplex PCR reads again in MiXCR, with one record for every CDR3 protein. The repertoire holds 100,000 to 150,000 distinct CDR3 sequences, around 95% seen once, with 0.085% to 0.09% in the top ten. Sequencing of TCR beta covered CD8+ and CD4+ T cells obtained from blood. Controls were healthy donors (matched for age and sex). The length of the CDR3 is 15 residues. Trimming removed 3 bases from V and 1 base from J; junction bases left unmatched: 3. Germline CDR1 is SGHRS and CDR2 is YFSETQ.

Source material: CD4+ T cells from PBMCs. The clonotype was recovered from a human donor in good health. The V gene is TRBV5-1, the J gene TRBJ2-7, with 11 positions matching TRBD1. This CDR3 is CASSWDRGTSYEQYF. Here the CDR3 DNA reads TGCGCCAGCAGCTGGGACAGGGGGACATCCTACGAGCAGTACTTC.